A selection of T cell receptor beta chains follows, all from one sample in a study of shared clonotypes between healthy human individuals. Measured with immunoSEQ multiplex PCR; TCRdb has only the in-frame clones, and not every one. The sample holds some 600,000 clones, around 96% seen once. The sequencing sample was made of naive CD8+ T cells sorted from blood. These receptors came from a woman in her 30s in good health. The CDR3 runs from the conserved cysteine through the conserved F or W. D genes are given only for firm matches. Clone size is stated in some rows and not others, as once, few, many or a class when expanded.

D gene	clone size	V gene	J gene	CDR3 DNA	CDR3 protein
TRBD1	-	TRBV7-8	TRBJ2-3	TGTGCCAGCAGCTTACTAGTGGCCGGGACAGGGAGGTGGGCAAGTAGCACAGATACGCAGTATTTT	CASSLLVAGTGRWASSTDTQYF
-	once	TRBV7-2	TRBJ2-7	TGTGCCAGCAGCTCCCGGGTGACCGGAACCTACGAGCAGTACTTC	CASSSRVTGTYEQYF
TRBD1	-	TRBV18	TRBJ2-2	TGTGCCAGCTCGGCAAACAGGGGGGCAAACACCGGGGAGCTGTTTTTT	CASSANRGANTGELFF
TRBD2	-	TRBV23-1	TRBJ2-5	TGCGCCAGCAGTAGCGGGAGGGCCGGTGAGACCCAGTACTTC	CASSSGRAGETQYF
-	-	TRBV9	TRBJ1-4	TGTGCCAGCAGCGTGGGACGAGATGAAAAACTGTTTTTT	CASSVGRDEKLFF
-	-	TRBV9	TRBJ2-3	TGTGCCAGCAGCGGGGGGACCCTAGATACGCAGTATTTT	CASSGGTLDTQYF
-	-	TRBV6-5	TRBJ2-7	TGTGCCAGCAGGACCCGGGACGGATCCTACGAGCAGTACTTC	CASRTRDGSYEQYF
TRBD2	-	TRBV2	TRBJ2-1	TGTGCCAGCAGTGCGACTAGCGGGGGTTACAATGAGCAGTTCTTC	CASSATSGGYNEQFF
-	-	TRBV7-9	TRBJ2-3	TGTGCCAGCACCCTGCAAAGGACACCGGCTTTTGATACGCAGTATTTT	CASTLQRTPAFDTQYF
-	-	TRBV19	TRBJ1-2	TGTGCCAGTAGTATAGATCTGGAGACTAATGGCTACACCTTC	CASSIDLETNGYTF
-	-	TRBV4-1	TRBJ2-2	TGCGCCAGCAGAGACGCAGGGTTTAACACCGGGGAGCTGTTTTTT	CASRDAGFNTGELFF
-	-	TRBV6-6	TRBJ1-5	TGTGCCAGCAGCCGGGACAATAGCAATCAGCCCCAGCATTTT	CASSRDNSNQPQHF
TRBD1	-	TRBV19	TRBJ1-2	TGTGCCAGTAGTATAGGGGACAGGGGCGGCTATGGCTACACCTTC	CASSIGDRGGYGYTF
TRBD1	-	TRBV5-1	TRBJ2-7	TGCGCCAGCAGTCCCGTCGATTTAGGGACAGGGAGCTACGAGCAGTACTTC	CASSPVDLGTGSYEQYF
-	-	TRBV19	TRBJ1-1	TGTGCCAGTAGCGGGGGCGCGAGCGGATGGGATGAAGCTTTCTTT	CASSGGASGWDEAFF
-	-	TRBV2	TRBJ1-3	TGTGCCAGCCAGCCATACTCTGGAAACACCATATATTTT	CASQPYSGNTIYF
-	once	TRBV2	TRBJ2-7	TGTGCCAGCAGTGAGGGCGGTGGGGTCTACGAGCAGTACTTC	CASSEGGGVYEQYF